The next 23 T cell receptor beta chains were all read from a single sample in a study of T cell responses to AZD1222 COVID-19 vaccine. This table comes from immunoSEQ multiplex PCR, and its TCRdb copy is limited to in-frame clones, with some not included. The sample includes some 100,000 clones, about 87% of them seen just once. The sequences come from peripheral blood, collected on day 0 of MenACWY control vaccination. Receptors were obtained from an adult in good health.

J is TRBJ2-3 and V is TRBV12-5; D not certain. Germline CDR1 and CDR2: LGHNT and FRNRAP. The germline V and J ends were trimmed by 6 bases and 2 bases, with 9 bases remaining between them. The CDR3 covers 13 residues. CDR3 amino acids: CASGVGDTDTQYF. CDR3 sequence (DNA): TGTGCTAGTGGGGTGGGCGACACAGATACGCAGTATTTT.

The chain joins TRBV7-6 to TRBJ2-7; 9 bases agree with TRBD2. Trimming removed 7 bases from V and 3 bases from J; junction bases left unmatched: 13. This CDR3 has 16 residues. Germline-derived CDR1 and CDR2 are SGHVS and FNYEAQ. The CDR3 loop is CASTLTLAGANYEQYF. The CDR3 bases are TGTGCCAGCACCCTGACTTTAGCGGGAGCGAACTACGAGCAGTACTTC. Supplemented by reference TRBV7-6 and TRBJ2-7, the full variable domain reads GAGVSQSPRYKVTKRGQDVALRCDPISGHVSLYWYRQALGQGPEFLTYFNYEAQQDKSGLPNDRFSAERPEGSISTLTIQRTEQRDSAMYRCASTLTLAGANYEQYFGPGTRLTVT.

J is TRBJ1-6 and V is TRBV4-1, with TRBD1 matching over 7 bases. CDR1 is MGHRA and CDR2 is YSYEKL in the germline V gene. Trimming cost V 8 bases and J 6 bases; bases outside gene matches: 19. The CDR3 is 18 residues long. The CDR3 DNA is TGCGCCAGCGGCCTTGCTCGGGACAGTCGTCGCGGTAATTCACCCCTCCACTTT. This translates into CASGLARDSRRGNSPLHF.

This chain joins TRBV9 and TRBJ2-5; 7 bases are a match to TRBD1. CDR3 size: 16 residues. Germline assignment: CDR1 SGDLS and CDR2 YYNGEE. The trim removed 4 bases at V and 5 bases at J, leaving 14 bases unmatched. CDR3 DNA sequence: TGTGCCAGCAGCTCCGGGACAGAAAAAGTGAGGGAGACCCAGTACTTC. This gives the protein CASSSGTEKVRETQYF.

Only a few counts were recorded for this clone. In DNA form, the CDR3 reads TGTGCCAGCAGCTTGGGACAGTTTGCCTACAATGAGCAGTTCTTC. As protein: CASSLGQFAYNEQFF. V gene TRBV5-5 combines with J gene TRBJ2-1; D is perhaps TRBD1 (5 bases). Trimming took 0 bases from V and 2 from J, leaving 9 bases between them. This CDR3 is 15 amino acids long. Germline loops: CDR1 SGHKS, CDR2 YYEKEE (reference sequence).

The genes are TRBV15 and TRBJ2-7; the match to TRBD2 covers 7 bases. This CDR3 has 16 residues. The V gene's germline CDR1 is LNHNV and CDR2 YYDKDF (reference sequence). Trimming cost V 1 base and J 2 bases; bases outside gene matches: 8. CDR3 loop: CATSRGGDSGAYEQYF. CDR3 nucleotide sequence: TGTGCCACCAGCAGAGGGGGTGACAGCGGGGCCTACGAGCAGTACTTC.

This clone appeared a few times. CDR3 nucleotide sequence: TGCGCCAGCAGCCAAGATGACAGGTCTTCTAACTATGGCTACACCTTC. Residues: CASSQDDRSSNYGYTF. V is TRBV4-3 and J is TRBJ1-2; a possible D gene is TRBD1 (6 bases). Trimming shortened V by 0 bases and J by 0 bases, and 11 bases separated the two germline ends. Looked up from germline, CDR1 is LGHNA and CDR2 is YSLEER. The CDR3 is made up of 16 amino acids.

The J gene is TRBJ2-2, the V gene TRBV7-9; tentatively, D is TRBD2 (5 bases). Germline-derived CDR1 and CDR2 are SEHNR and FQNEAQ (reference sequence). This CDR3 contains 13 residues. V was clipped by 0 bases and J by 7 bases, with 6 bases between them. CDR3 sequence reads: CASSLAEDGELFF. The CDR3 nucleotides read TGTGCCAGCAGCTTAGCGGAGGACGGGGAGCTGTTTTTT.

CDR3: CASSRDRAYGYTF. CDR3 nucleotide sequence: TGCGCCAGCAGTCGGGACAGGGCTTATGGCTACACCTTC. V is TRBV5-1 and J is TRBJ1-2; 9 bases are shared with TRBD1. Germline V gives CDR1 SGHRS, CDR2 YFSETQ. The CDR3 runs 13 residues. V shed 5 bases and J 5 bases; nucleotides not matched to a gene: 4.

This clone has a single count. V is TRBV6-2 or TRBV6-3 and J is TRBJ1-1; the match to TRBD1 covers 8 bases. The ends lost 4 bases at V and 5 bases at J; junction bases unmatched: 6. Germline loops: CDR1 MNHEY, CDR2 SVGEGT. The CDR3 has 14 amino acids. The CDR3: CASSWPNRGTEAFF. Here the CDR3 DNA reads TGTGCCAGCAGTTGGCCCAACAGGGGGACTGAAGCTTTCTTT.

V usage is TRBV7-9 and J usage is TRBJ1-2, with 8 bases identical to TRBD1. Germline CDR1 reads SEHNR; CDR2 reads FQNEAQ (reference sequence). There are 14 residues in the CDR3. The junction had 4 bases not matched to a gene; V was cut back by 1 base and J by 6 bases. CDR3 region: CASSLGAGGDGYTF. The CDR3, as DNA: TGTGCCAGCAGCTTAGGGGCAGGGGGCGATGGCTACACCTTC.

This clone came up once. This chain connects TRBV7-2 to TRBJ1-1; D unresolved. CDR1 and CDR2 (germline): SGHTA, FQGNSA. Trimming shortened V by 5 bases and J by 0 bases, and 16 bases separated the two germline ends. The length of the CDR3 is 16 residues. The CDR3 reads CASSPTARFMNTEAFF. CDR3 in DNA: TGTGCCAGCAGCCCCACGGCAAGGTTCATGAACACTGAAGCTTTCTTT.

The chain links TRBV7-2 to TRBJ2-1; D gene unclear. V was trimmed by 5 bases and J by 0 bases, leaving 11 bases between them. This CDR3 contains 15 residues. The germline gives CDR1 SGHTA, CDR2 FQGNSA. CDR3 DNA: TGTGCCAGCAGCGCCTCGACGGACTCCTACAATGAGCAGTTCTTC. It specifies CASSASTDSYNEQFF. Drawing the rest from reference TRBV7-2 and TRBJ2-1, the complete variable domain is GAGVSQSPSNKVTEKGKDVELRCDPISGHTALYWYRQSLGQGLEFLIYFQGNSAPDKSGLPSDRFSAERTGGSVSTLTIQRTQQEDSAVYLCASSASTDSYNEQFFGPGTRLTVL.

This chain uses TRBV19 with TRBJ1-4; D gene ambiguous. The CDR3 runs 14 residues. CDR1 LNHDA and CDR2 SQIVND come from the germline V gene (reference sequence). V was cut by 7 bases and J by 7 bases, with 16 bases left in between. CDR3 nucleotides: TGTGCCAGTAAGGCCCCGAGTCGGGGTGAAAAACTGTTTTTT. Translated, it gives CASKAPSRGEKLFF. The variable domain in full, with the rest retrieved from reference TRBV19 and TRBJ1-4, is DGGITQSPKYLFRKEGQNVTLSCEQNLNHDAMYWYRQDPGQGLRLIYYSQIVNDFQKGDIAEGYSVSREKKESFPLTVTSAQKNPTAFYLCASKAPSRGEKLFFGSGTQLSVL.

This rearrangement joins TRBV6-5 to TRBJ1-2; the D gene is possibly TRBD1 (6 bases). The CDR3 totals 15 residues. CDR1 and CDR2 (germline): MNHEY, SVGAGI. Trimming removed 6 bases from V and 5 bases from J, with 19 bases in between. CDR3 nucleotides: TGTGCCAGCAGGGACACGGGGGGCTCAGAATATGGCTACACCTTC. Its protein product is CASRDTGGSEYGYTF.

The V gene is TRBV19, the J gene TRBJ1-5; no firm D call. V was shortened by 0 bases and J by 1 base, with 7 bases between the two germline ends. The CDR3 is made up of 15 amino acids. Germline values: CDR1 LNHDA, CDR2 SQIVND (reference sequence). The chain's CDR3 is CASSIDGWSNQPQHF. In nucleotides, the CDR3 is TGTGCCAGTAGTATAGACGGTTGGAGCAATCAGCCCCAGCATTTT.

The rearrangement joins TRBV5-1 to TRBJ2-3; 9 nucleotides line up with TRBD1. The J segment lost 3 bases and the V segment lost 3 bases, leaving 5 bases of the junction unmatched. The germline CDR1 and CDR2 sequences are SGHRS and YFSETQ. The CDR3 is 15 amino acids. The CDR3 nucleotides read TGCGCCAGCAGCTGGCGGGACAGGGCTACAGATACGCAGTATTTT. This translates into CASSWRDRATDTQYF.

The CDR3 loop reads CASSRAWGENSPLHF. The CDR3, as DNA: TGTGCCAGCAGCCGCGCATGGGGGGAGAATTCACCCCTCCACTTT. The chain has TRBV7-2 and TRBJ1-6; D perhaps matches TRBD1 (5 bases). Looked up from germline, CDR1 is SGHTA and CDR2 is FQGNSA. This CDR3 has 15 amino acids. Trimming took 5 bases from V and 7 from J, leaving 15 bases between them.

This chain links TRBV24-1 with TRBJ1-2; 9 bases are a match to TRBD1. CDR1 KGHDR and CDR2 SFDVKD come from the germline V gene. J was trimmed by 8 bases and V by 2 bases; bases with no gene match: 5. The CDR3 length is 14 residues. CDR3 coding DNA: TGTGCCACCAGTGATTCCGGGACAGGGTGGGGCTACACCTTC. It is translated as CATSDSGTGWGYTF.

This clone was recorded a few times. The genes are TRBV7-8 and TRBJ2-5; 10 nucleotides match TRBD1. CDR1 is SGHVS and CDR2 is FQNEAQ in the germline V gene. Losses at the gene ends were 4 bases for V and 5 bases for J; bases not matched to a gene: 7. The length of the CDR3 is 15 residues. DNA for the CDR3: TGTGCCAGCAGCTCCAGCGGGACAGGGGAGGAGACCCAGTACTTC. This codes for CASSSSGTGEETQYF.

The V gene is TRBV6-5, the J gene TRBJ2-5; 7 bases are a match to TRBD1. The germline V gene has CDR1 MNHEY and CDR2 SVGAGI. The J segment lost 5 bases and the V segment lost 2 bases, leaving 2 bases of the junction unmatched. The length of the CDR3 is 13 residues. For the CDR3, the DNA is TGTGCCAGCAGTTACGCAGGGGGTGAGACCCAGTACTTC. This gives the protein CASSYAGGETQYF.

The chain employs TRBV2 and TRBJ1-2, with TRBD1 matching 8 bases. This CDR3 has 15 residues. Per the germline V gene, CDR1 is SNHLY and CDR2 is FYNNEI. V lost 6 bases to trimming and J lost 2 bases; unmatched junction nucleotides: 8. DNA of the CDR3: TGTGCCAGCAGCACCTCGACAGGGGTGAACTATGGCTACACCTTC. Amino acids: CASSTSTGVNYGYTF.

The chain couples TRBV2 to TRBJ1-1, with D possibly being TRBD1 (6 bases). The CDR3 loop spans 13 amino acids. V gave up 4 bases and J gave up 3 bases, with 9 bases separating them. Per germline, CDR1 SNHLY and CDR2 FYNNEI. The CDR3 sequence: CASSGQVDTEAFF. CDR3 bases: TGTGCCAGCAGTGGACAGGTGGACACTGAAGCTTTCTTT.